Presented here are 27 T cell receptor beta chains from one specimen sequenced in a study of cytotoxic CD8 clonotypes in ibrutinib-treated CLL. Data came from immunoSEQ multiplex PCR; TCRdb stores just in-frame clones and leaves some out. The table includes about 140,000 clones, approximately 80% detected once. The sequenced sample was PBMCs, obtained after 12 months of ibrutinib treatment. The source is a human donor with chronic lymphocytic leukemia.

Remarks on this clone: A much larger clone lies a single base off, so this may be a read error. V is TRBV6-4 and J is TRBJ1-3, with a tentative D call TRBD1 (6 bases). The CDR3 runs to 14 residues. Germline V lookup: CDR1 MRHNA, CDR2 SNTAGT. V was trimmed by 6 bases and J by 0 bases, leaving 9 bases between them. The CDR3, as DNA: TGTGCCAGCAGCCTAGGGGGCTCTGGAAACACCATATATTTT. Translating it yields CASSLGGSGNTIYF.

The genes are TRBV7-9 and TRBJ1-2; no firm D call. The CDR3 extends over 14 amino acids. Germline assignment: CDR1 SEHNR and CDR2 FQNEAQ (reference sequence). The ends were cut back, 1 base at V and 8 bases at J, with 14 bases in the middle. This CDR3 reads CASSLGTQVWGYTF. The CDR3 nucleotides read TGTGCCAGCAGCTTAGGGACCCAGGTTTGGGGCTACACCTTC.

The V call is TRBV11-2, the J call TRBJ1-3; possibly TRBD1 for D (5 bases). The CDR3 loop spans 15 amino acids. In germline, CDR1 is SGHAT, CDR2 FQNNGV. Trimming pared 5 bases from V and 7 bases from J, leaving 18 bases between. The DNA for the CDR3 is TGTGCCAGCAGCCCCTACGAGGGGACGGGGAACACCATATATTTT. Translated: CASSPYEGTGNTIYF.

This clone is medium-sized. The chain uses TRBV7-6 and TRBJ2-2, with a possible D match to TRBD1 (5 bases). Germline V CDR1 and CDR2: SGHVS, FNYEAQ. CDR3 length: 15 residues. V shed 5 bases and J shed 1 base, with 11 bases lying between them. CDR3 DNA sequence: TGTGCCAGCAGCCAAATTACAGGGAACACCGGGGAGCTGTTTTTT. Translation: CASSQITGNTGELFF.

The chain has TRBV19 and TRBJ2-1; 10 bases match TRBD2. Germline V gene sequence: CDR1 LNHDA, CDR2 SQIVND (reference sequence). CDR3 size: 19 residues. The V segment lost 4 bases and the J segment 4 bases; nucleotides outside the gene matches: 16. The CDR3 DNA sequence: TGTGCCAGTAGTAACCGTAAATCTCCGGGACTAGCGCATTACAATGAGCAGTTCTTC. This codes for CASSNRKSPGLAHYNEQFF.

The V gene is TRBV20-1, the J gene TRBJ1-5; D is perhaps TRBD1 (5 bases). Germline CDR1 is DFQATT and CDR2 is SNEGSKA (reference sequence). The CDR3 is 11 residues long. The V gene lost 5 bases and the J gene lost 9 bases, with 11 bases spanning the gap. CDR3 DNA sequence: TGCAGTGCTGGGGGGAGCGCGCCCCAGCATTTT. Translated, it gives CSAGGSAPQHF.

The V gene is TRBV7-9, the J gene TRBJ2-7; TRBD2 matches at 9 bases. Germline values: CDR1 SEHNR, CDR2 FQNEAQ (reference sequence). The J segment lost 3 bases and the V segment lost 4 bases, leaving 13 bases of the junction unmatched. The CDR3 runs 17 residues. The CDR3 sequence is CASSSTSPGLAIYEQYF. The CDR3 region has the DNA TGTGCCAGCAGCTCCACCTCCCCGGGACTAGCTATCTACGAGCAGTACTTC.

This clone was seen only once. The rearrangement links TRBV7-6 to TRBJ2-5; 8 bases map to TRBD1. This CDR3 contains 15 residues. V lost 5 bases and J lost 5; bases outside the gene matches: 10. The germline V gene encodes CDR1 SGHVS and CDR2 FNYEAQ. In DNA form, the CDR3 reads TGTGCCAGCAGCAACCGGGACAGGACCGGGGAGACCCAGTACTTC. Its protein product is CASSNRDRTGETQYF.

The chain has TRBV10-3 and TRBJ1-2; 9 bases fit TRBD1. V dropped 2 bases and J dropped 2; count of bases not matched to a gene: 0. This CDR3 has 14 amino acids. CDR1 ENHRY and CDR2 SYGVKD come from the germline V gene. The CDR3 protein is CAISEGTGNYGYTF. CDR3 DNA: TGTGCCATCAGTGAGGGGACAGGGAACTATGGCTACACCTTC.

This chain joins TRBV29-1 and TRBJ1-5; a weak D match, TRBD1 (5 bases). V lost 1 base to trimming and J lost 3 bases, with 7 bases between them. The CDR3 consists of 13 residues. Germline V gene sequence: CDR1 SQVTM, CDR2 ANQGSEA. CDR3: CSVEAGNNQPQHF. DNA for the CDR3: TGCAGCGTTGAAGCAGGGAACAATCAGCCCCAGCATTTT.

This clone was seen a handful of times. The J gene is TRBJ1-1, the V gene TRBV5-1; tentative D call: TRBD1 (5 bases). Germline V lookup: CDR1 SGHRS, CDR2 YFSETQ. The CDR3 totals 13 residues. V was pared by 3 bases and J by 4 bases, with 10 bases between. This chain's CDR3 is CASSWRGFTEAFF. In DNA form, the CDR3 reads TGCGCCAGCAGCTGGCGGGGCTTCACTGAAGCTTTCTTT. Complete variable domain (other parts from reference TRBV5-1 and TRBJ1-1): KAGVTQTPRYLIKTRGQQVTLSCSPISGHRSVSWYQQTPGQGLQFLFEYFSETQRNKGNFPGRFSGRQFSNSRSEMNVSTLELGDSALYLCASSWRGFTEAFFGQGTRLTVV.

The chain has TRBV5-1 and TRBJ1-4; TRBD1 is a possible D gene (5 bases). V was shortened by 3 bases and J by 4 bases, with 10 bases between the two germline ends. CDR3 length: 14 amino acids. In germline, CDR1 is SGHRS, CDR2 YFSETQ. Here the CDR3 DNA reads TGCGCCAGCAGCTCGACAGACATTAATGAAAAACTGTTTTTT. This gives the protein CASSSTDINEKLFF.

This clone was detected a few times. This chain uses TRBV4-2 with TRBJ1-5; D gene unclear. The germline V and J ends were trimmed by 1 base and 4 bases, with 14 bases remaining between them. The CDR3 runs 16 residues. From germline, CDR1 is LGHNA and CDR2 YNFKEQ. CDR3 loop: CASSQVMGGRNQPQHF. In DNA, the CDR3 is TGTGCCAGCAGCCAAGTTATGGGTGGTAGGAATCAGCCCCAGCATTTT.

The rearrangement links TRBV9 to TRBJ2-7; the match to TRBD1 covers 8 bases. The CDR3 extends over 15 amino acids. V lost 3 bases to trimming and J lost 3 bases; unmatched junction nucleotides: 8. Germline V gene lookup returns CDR1 SGDLS and CDR2 YYNGEE. The CDR3 region has the DNA TGTGCCAGCAGCGCCGGGACAGGAAGTTTCTACGAGCAGTACTTC. It translates to CASSAGTGSFYEQYF.

The gene calls are TRBV6-1 and TRBJ1-5; D possibly corresponds to TRBD1 (5 bases). CDR3 length: 15 amino acids. Trimming left V 2 bases short and J 5 bases short, with 13 bases between. Germline V gene sequence: CDR1 MNHNS, CDR2 SASEGT. The CDR3, as DNA: TGTGCCAGCAGTGAAAGGGGTGAAGCCCATCAGCCCCAGCATTTT. It specifies CASSERGEAHQPQHF.

This chain joins TRBV15 and TRBJ1-2; perhaps TRBD1 as D (5 bases). From germline, CDR1 is LNHNV and CDR2 YYDKDF (reference sequence). The CDR3 is made up of 15 amino acids. Between the trimmed V and J ends, which lost 0 bases and 8 bases, there was a span of 16 bases. This chain's CDR3 is CATSRDFGHAGGYTF. The CDR3 bases are TGTGCCACCAGCAGAGATTTCGGACACGCCGGCGGCTACACCTTC.

A remark on this clone: A far larger clone is off by one base, so a read error is likely. J is TRBJ2-2 and V is TRBV9; D is uncertain. CDR1 is SGDLS, CDR2 YYNGEE, per germline. Trimming cost V 4 bases and J 3 bases, with 4 bases left between them. This CDR3 region has 12 residues. In DNA, the CDR3 is TGTGCCAGCAGCCCTCACACCGGGGAGCTGTTTTTT. This sequence encodes CASSPHTGELFF.

This chain joins TRBV7-3 and TRBJ2-2, with TRBD2 matching 7 bases. The CDR3 length is 13 residues. CDR1 is SGHTA, CDR2 FQGTGA, per germline. The V segment lost 8 bases and the J segment 4 bases; nucleotides outside the gene matches: 4. This CDR3 is CASRAGVTGELFF. The CDR3 nucleotides read TGTGCCAGCCGCGCGGGAGTCACCGGGGAGCTGTTTTTT.

This clone came up a few times. This chain joins TRBV6-1 and TRBJ2-7, with 9 bases identical to TRBD1. Germline lookup yields CDR1 MNHNS and CDR2 SASEGT. The V gene end was trimmed by 6 bases and the J gene end by 0 bases; junction bases not matched to a gene: 0. CDR3 length: 13 residues. The CDR3 DNA reads as TGTGCCAGCAGGGGACAGGGCTCCTACGAGCAGTACTTC. Encoded protein: CASRGQGSYEQYF.

The chain joins TRBV7-2 to TRBJ2-7; 7 bases line up with TRBD2. Per the germline V gene, CDR1 is SGHTA and CDR2 is FQGNSA. The CDR3 has 14 amino acids. J lost 3 bases, V lost 5 bases, and 7 bases had no gene match. The CDR3 protein is CASSPRGTGYEQYF. The CDR3 DNA follows: TGTGCCAGCAGCCCGCGGGGGACCGGCTACGAGCAGTACTTC.

The rearrangement joins TRBV27 to TRBJ2-2; D gene unclear. CDR3 length: 14 residues. Trimming cost V 7 bases and J 2 bases, with 11 bases left between them. Germline V CDR1 and CDR2: MNHEY, SMNVEV (reference sequence). CDR3 amino acids: CASTMSFNTGELFF. In DNA form, the CDR3 reads TGTGCCAGCACTATGTCCTTTAACACCGGGGAGCTGTTTTTT.

This clone showed up just a few times. The CDR3: CASTADSLALNYEQYF. CDR3 DNA sequence: TGTGCCAGCACAGCAGATAGTCTAGCGCTTAACTACGAGCAGTACTTC. V usage is TRBV2 and J usage is TRBJ2-7; tentative D call: TRBD2 (6 bases). The CDR3 spans 16 residues. Trimming took off 7 bases at V and 3 bases at J, with 22 bases between the two ends. Germline V gene lookup returns CDR1 SNHLY and CDR2 FYNNEI.

The rearrangement joins TRBV9 to TRBJ1-3, with D unclear. The CDR3 has 14 amino acids. The germline gives CDR1 SGDLS, CDR2 YYNGEE. Trimming took 0 bases from V and 7 from J, leaving 11 bases between them. CDR3 amino acids: CASSVGSSVNTIYF. The DNA of the CDR3 is TGTGCCAGCAGCGTAGGATCATCCGTGAACACCATATATTTT.

The chain combines TRBV4-2 with TRBJ1-1; D call uncertain. Germline V lookup: CDR1 LGHNA, CDR2 YNFKEQ. CDR3 length equals 13 residues. V was pared by 1 base and J by 1 base, with 4 bases between. CDR3 region: CASSQGGNTEAFF. The CDR3 coding sequence is TGTGCCAGCAGCCAAGGGGGGAACACTGAAGCTTTCTTT.

The chain combines TRBV5-1 with TRBJ2-5; TRBD1 might be the D (5 bases). Gene TRBJ2-7 matches the end of the DNA better, so the J call may be wrong. Germline values: CDR1 SGHRS, CDR2 YFSETQ. There are 14 residues in the CDR3. The CDR3 sequence: CASSSRQGSYEQYF. Here the CDR3 DNA reads TGCGCCAGCAGCTCCCGCCAGGGATCCTACGAGCAGTACTTC.

This rearrangement joins TRBV5-1 to TRBJ1-4; 7 nucleotides align to TRBD1. The CDR3 consists of 15 residues. CDR1 and CDR2 from the germline V gene are SGHRS and YFSETQ. With V trimmed by 4 bases and J by 3 bases, 6 bases remained unmatched. CDR3 protein: CASSNPGGANEKLFF. The CDR3 nucleotides read TGCGCCAGCAGCAACCCAGGGGGGGCTAATGAAAAACTGTTTTTT. Complete variable domain (other parts from reference TRBV5-1 and TRBJ1-4): KAGVTQTPRYLIKTRGQQVTLSCSPISGHRSVSWYQQTPGQGLQFLFEYFSETQRNKGNFPGRFSGRQFSNSRSEMNVSTLELGDSALYLCASSNPGGANEKLFFGSGTQLSVL.

This chain connects TRBV18 to TRBJ1-1, with TRBD1 identical over 8 bases. The V and J ends lost 1 base and 4 bases, in that order; junction bases with no gene match: 2. CDR3 length equals 14 residues. Germline V gene sequence: CDR1 KGHSH, CDR2 LQKENI. The CDR3 here is CASSPLGQATEAFF. The CDR3 DNA follows: TGTGCCAGCTCACCACTGGGACAGGCCACTGAAGCTTTCTTT.